The source of this TCR beta chain is a study of T cell responses to AZD1222 COVID-19 vaccine. Study results and limitations: At study baseline, merely a handful of AZD1222 recipients were seropositive.

CDR3 length: 12 amino acids. The V end lost 7 bases, the J end lost 0 bases, and 9 bases lay between the germline ends. Germline V CDR1 and CDR2: SQVTM, ANQGSEA. About this clone: Its antigen is undetermined.

Here immunoSEQ multiplex PCR was the method, and the copy in TCRdb shows in-frame clones only, minus some. Among roughly 120,000 clones listed, around 87% were seen once. The source was peripheral blood, collected 28 days after the second AZD1222 dose. The chain links TRBV29-1 to TRBJ1-1; D is perhaps TRBD1 (5 bases). This TCR was sampled from an adult who received the AZD1222 COVID-19 vaccine. This chain's CDR3 is CSASTVNTEAFF. The CDR3 bases are TGCAGCGCTTCGACAGTGAACACTGAAGCTTTCTTT.